This T cell receptor (beta chain) originates from a study of cytomegalovirus exposure and HLA in healthy donors. As to this clone: The antigen is not known.

Germline assignment: CDR1 SQVTM and CDR2 ANQGSEA. The CDR3 totals 12 residues. V was trimmed by 3 bases and J by 7 bases, leaving 13 bases between them. Whole-study findings and limits: With later analysis, a missense DCLRE1C variant became linked to TCR beta V- and J-gene trimming. Confirmation was obtained in vitro that three CMV-associated chains are specific for CMV antigens.

It was with 60 Vbeta and 13 Jbeta primers that the PCR ran. The table came from immunoSEQ multiplex PCR; TCRdb's copy has only in-frame clones and leaves some out. The table includes 120,000 to 150,000 clones, 75% detected once. The receptor was derived from a man aged 35 to 55 in good health and CMV-seronegative. The J gene is TRBJ2-7, the V gene TRBV29-1, with a tentative D call TRBD1 (6 bases). The sequenced material came from PBMCs. DNA of the CDR3: TGCAGCGTTGACTCAGGGGTGGAAGAGCAGTACTTC. Translation: CSVDSGVEEQYF.